One sample yielded the 10 T cell receptor beta chains listed below, sequenced in a study of T cells in Graves' hyperthyroidism and ophthalmopathy. What was amplified from RNA transcripts were TCR beta CDR3 regions. Initially, a first-round RT-PCR of the TCR CDR3 employed the HTBI primer set. TCRdb re-called the multiplex PCR reads with MiXCR, one entry per CDR3 protein. This sample has 350,000 or so distinct CDR3 sequences, with about 20% found just once. Sequenced input: blood. Receptors originate from a woman between 45 and 60 years old with Graves' hyperthyroidism.

With respect to this clonotype: This may stem from a read error, because a much larger clone lies one nucleotide away. Because it lacks the conserved phenylalanine or tryptophan at the end, this CDR3 is likely a read error. The chain couples TRBV7-8 to TRBJ2-1; 10 nucleotides align to TRBD2. From germline, CDR1 is SGHVS and CDR2 FQNEAQ. CDR3 length equals 17 residues. With V trimmed by 5 bases and J by 4 bases, 11 bases remained unmatched. CDR3 nucleotide sequence: TGTGCCAGCAGCCCAAGCGGGCAGCGGGGGGGATACAATGAGCAGTTCTCC. Translating gives CASSPSGQRGGYNEQFS.

This clonotype was observed a handful of times. The chain uses TRBV12-3 or TRBV12-4 and TRBJ2-5; the match to TRBD1 covers 8 bases. Germline trimming cut 6 bases from V and 2 bases from J; bases unmatched to any gene: 8. This CDR3 is built from 15 residues. The CDR3 spells CASSPPGQAQETQYF. CDR3 nucleotides: TGTGCCAGCAGCCCCCCGGGACAGGCACAAGAGACCCAGTACTTC.

The J gene is TRBJ2-6, the V gene TRBV12-3 or TRBV12-4; the D is unclear. Trimming removed 2 bases from V and 3 bases from J, with 5 bases in between. This CDR3 has 14 amino acids. This chain's CDR3 is CASSLIGGANVLTF. The CDR3 DNA reads as TGTGCCAGCAGTTTAATCGGTGGGGCCAACGTCCTGACTTTC.

This sequence joins TRBV12-3 or TRBV12-4 and TRBJ2-3; 11 positions match TRBD2. V lost 8 bases and J lost 6; bases outside the gene matches: 7. This CDR3 spans 14 amino acids. CDR3: CASGETSGADTQYF. CDR3 nucleotide sequence: TGTGCCAGCGGGGAGACTAGCGGGGCCGATACGCAGTATTTT.

This clonotype was detected a few times. The chain carries TRBV2 and TRBJ2-3, with D possibly matching TRBD2 (5 bases). Germline loops: CDR1 SNHLY, CDR2 FYNNEI. Trimming took off 0 bases at V and 0 bases at J, with 7 bases between the two ends. The CDR3 contains 15 residues. The CDR3 loop reads CASSEASASTDTQYF. DNA of the CDR3: TGTGCCAGCAGTGAAGCTAGCGCTAGCACAGATACGCAGTATTTT.

This clonotype was seen at least ten times. The genes are TRBV7-9 and TRBJ1-1, with D unresolved. V lost 2 bases to trimming and J lost 0 bases, with 4 bases between them. The length of the CDR3 is 13 residues. Germline V gives CDR1 SEHNR, CDR2 FQNEAQ (reference sequence). For the CDR3, the DNA is TGTGCCAGCAGCTTACTCGTGAACACTGAAGCTTTCTTT. It is translated as CASSLLVNTEAFF.

About this clonotype: A junction boundary mismatches the germline segment, possibly from a read error. V gene TRBV28 combines with J gene TRBJ1-2, with 7 bases identical to TRBD1. The CDR3 has 12 residues. Germline V gene lookup returns CDR1 MDHEN and CDR2 SYDVKM. CDR3 amino acids: CASSPTGFGCTF. CDR3 coding DNA: TGTGCCAGCAGTCCGACAGGGTTTGGCTGCACCTTC.

In this sample, this clonotype turned up a few times. The genes are TRBV29-1 and TRBJ1-2; D unresolved. This CDR3 is built from 14 residues. Germline-derived CDR1 and CDR2 are SQVTM and ANQGSEA. The ends were cut back, 0 bases at V and 0 bases at J, with 8 bases in the middle. CDR3 in DNA: TGCAGCGTTGAAGAGAGCGCCACTAACTATGGCTACACCTTC. Its translation is CSVEESATNYGYTF.

There are a few counts of this clonotype. This rearrangement joins TRBV7-9 to TRBJ2-6; D is unresolved. V was pared by 4 bases and J by 0 bases, with 13 bases between. The germline V gene has CDR1 SEHNR and CDR2 FQNEAQ (reference sequence). CDR3 size: 17 residues. The CDR3 nucleotides read TGTGCCAGCAGCTCTATATCTCCCCACTCTGGGGCCAACGTCCTGACTTTC. Its protein product is CASSSISPHSGANVLTF.

In its sample, this clonotype was seen many times. The gene calls are TRBV12-3 or TRBV12-4 and TRBJ1-4; 7 nucleotides line up with TRBD1. The ends lost 6 bases at V and 3 bases at J; junction bases unmatched: 7. The length of the CDR3 is 15 residues. The DNA for the CDR3 is TGTGCCAGCAGCCTCCAGGGGGTTTCTAATGAAAAACTGTTTTTT. Its translation: CASSLQGVSNEKLFF.